The rows below give T cell receptor beta chains drawn from one sample of a study of blood T cell repertoires in COVID-19. Measured with immunoSEQ multiplex PCR; TCRdb has only the in-frame clones, and not every one. The sample lists some 200,000 clones, about 80% occurring once. The specimen was peripheral blood. Receptor source: a man aged 25-45 years with active or convalescent COVID-19. Each CDR3 is given with its conserved first and last residue. A D gene is named only where the DNA matches it firmly. Some rows have no size entry. The others give once, few or many, or a class for an expanded clone.

d_gene,abundance,j_gene,v_gene,CDR3aa,CDR3nt
TRBD1,.,TRBJ1-1,TRBV5-1,CASSLEGQGNTEAFF,TGCGCCAGCAGCTTGGAGGGACAGGGGAACACTGAAGCTTTCTTT
.,.,TRBJ1-6,TRBV7-6,CASSLDVRADSPLHF,TGTGCCAGCAGCTTAGATGTCAGGGCGGACTCACCCCTCCACTTT
.,.,TRBJ1-5,TRBV15,CATSDLTGPMNQPQHF,TGTGCCACCAGCGACCTTACAGGACCCATGAATCAGCCCCAGCATTTT
.,.,TRBJ2-1,TRBV5-1,CASSGDLSSYNEQFF,TGCGCCAGCAGCGGGGACTTAAGCTCCTACAATGAGCAGTTCTTC
.,.,TRBJ1-5,TRBV3-1/TRBV3-2,CASSQDGGGANQPQHF,TGTGCCAGCAGCCAAGATGGCGGGGGAGCGAATCAGCCCCAGCATTTT
.,.,TRBJ1-1,TRBV30,CAWRGALNTEAFF,TGTGCCTGGAGAGGGGCTTTGAACACTGAAGCTTTCTTT
.,.,TRBJ1-5,TRBV29-1,CSVEKGPNQPQHF,TGCAGCGTTGAAAAGGGGCCCAATCAGCCCCAGCATTTT
TRBD1,.,TRBJ1-4,TRBV7-9,CASSLERGQAATNEKLFF,TGTGCCAGCAGCTTAGAGCGGGGACAGGCGGCAACTAATGAAAAACTGTTTTTT
TRBD1,.,TRBJ1-1,TRBV30,CAWTRPGQGKAFF,TGTGCCTGGACAAGACCGGGACAGGGGAAAGCTTTCTTT
TRBD2,.,TRBJ2-2,TRBV19,CASSVRLAGGRNTGELFF,TGTGCCAGTAGTGTAAGACTAGCGGGGGGCCGGAACACCGGGGAGCTGTTTTTT
.,.,TRBJ1-1,TRBV6-5,CASKPSQNTEAFF,TGTGCCAGCAAACCCTCACAGAACACTGAAGCTTTCTTT
TRBD1,.,TRBJ1-2,TRBV4-1,CASSQPGQGPSGYGYTF,TGCGCCAGCAGCCAGCCGGGACAGGGACCCTCCGGCTATGGCTACACCTTC
.,.,TRBJ1-2,TRBV6-5,CASSSGYGYTF,TGTGCCAGCAGCAGTGGTTATGGCTACACCTTC
.,.,TRBJ1-6,TRBV11-2,CASPGSAASFYNSPLHF,TGTGCCAGTCCGGGGTCGGCAGCATCTTTCTATAATTCACCCCTCCACTTT
.,.,TRBJ1-4,TRBV24-1,CATSGYPGRENEKLFF,TGTGCCACCAGTGGCTACCCAGGCCGAGAGAATGAAAAACTGTTTTTT
TRBD1,.,TRBJ1-2,TRBV5-6,CASSLGQGLGFDGYTF,TGTGCCAGCAGCCTTGGACAGGGGTTGGGTTTCGATGGCTACACCTTC
.,.,TRBJ1-5,TRBV6-6,CASSYSRQGSNQPQHF,TGTGCCAGCAGTTACTCGCGGCAGGGTAGCAATCAGCCCCAGCATTTT
.,.,TRBJ2-1,TRBV9,CASSAFLTSDEQFF,TGTGCCAGCAGCGCGTTTCTAACCAGCGATGAGCAGTTCTTC
.,.,TRBJ1-5,TRBV6-5,CASSSALTGNQPQHF,TGTGCCAGCAGTTCGGCGCTTACAGGCAATCAGCCCCAGCATTTT
TRBD1,.,TRBJ2-4,TRBV9,CASSVGPGQENIQYF,TGTGCCAGCAGCGTAGGGCCGGGACAGGAAAACATTCAGTACTTC
TRBD1,.,TRBJ1-5,TRBV27,CASSSGTGGQPQHF,TGTGCCAGCAGCTCCGGGACAGGGGGACAGCCCCAGCATTTT
TRBD2,.,TRBJ2-1,TRBV6-6,CASSPGLAGALFSYNEQFF,TGTGCCAGCAGTCCGGGACTAGCGGGAGCCCTTTTCTCCTACAATGAGCAGTTCTTC
.,.,TRBJ1-1,TRBV19,CASHLQGMNTEAFF,TGTGCCAGCCACCTACAGGGCATGAACACTGAAGCTTTCTTT
.,.,TRBJ2-1,TRBV15,CATSRDGQPPQFF,TGTGCCACCAGCAGAGATGGGCAGCCTCCGCAGTTCTTC
TRBD1,.,TRBJ1-2,TRBV28,CASSFPGTGGDYTF,TGTGCCAGCAGTTTCCCCGGGACAGGGGGCGACTACACCTTC
.,once,TRBJ1-1,TRBV6-4,CASSDSGRNTEAFF,TGTGCCAGCAGTGACTCCGGGAGGAACACTGAAGCTTTCTTT
TRBD2,.,TRBJ2-1,TRBV7-9,CASSFGLAEQFF,TGTGCCAGCAGCTTCGGACTAGCTGAGCAGTTCTTC
TRBD1,.,TRBJ1-5,TRBV7-2,CASSLRTGGSQPQHF,TGTGCCAGCAGCTTAAGAACAGGGGGCTCTCAGCCCCAGCATTTT
.,.,TRBJ2-7,TRBV27,CASTNAAYEQYF,TGTGCCAGCACGAATGCAGCCTACGAGCAGTACTTC
.,.,TRBJ2-7,TRBV7-8,CASSFMGSSYEQYF,TGTGCCAGCAGCTTTATGGGGAGCTCCTACGAGCAGTACTTC
.,.,TRBJ2-1,TRBV19,CASSTSSYNEQFF,TGTGCCAGTTCGACTAGTAGCTACAATGAGCAGTTCTTC
TRBD1,.,TRBJ1-6,TRBV7-9,CASSRTGASSYNSPLHF,TGTGCCAGCAGCAGGACAGGGGCGAGCTCCTATAATTCACCCCTCCACTTT
TRBD2,.,TRBJ2-7,TRBV10-2,CASSPGGEGLAGPYEQYF,TGCGCCAGCAGTCCGGGGGGGGAAGGACTAGCGGGGCCCTACGAGCAGTACTTC
.,.,TRBJ2-1,TRBV5-1,CASSSGEGGSNEQFF,TGCGCCAGCAGCTCGGGAGAGGGGGGGTCTAATGAGCAGTTCTTC
.,.,TRBJ2-7,TRBV5-1,CASSFGGTAHYEQYF,TGCGCCAGCAGCTTCGGCGGGACAGCCCACTACGAGCAGTACTTC
TRBD1,.,TRBJ1-2,TRBV10-3,CAISEYEGAHGYTF,TGTGCCATCAGTGAATATGAGGGGGCGCATGGCTACACCTTC
TRBD2,.,TRBJ2-1,TRBV18,CASFRTSGIYNEQFF,TGTGCCAGCTTTCGGACTAGCGGGATTTACAATGAGCAGTTCTTC
TRBD1,.,TRBJ2-4,TRBV6-1,CASSVTTGTGQNIQYF,TGTGCCAGCAGTGTCACAACCGGGACAGGACAAAACATTCAGTACTTC
.,.,TRBJ1-2,TRBV2,CAKDNRDYGYTF,TGTGCCAAAGACAACAGGGACTATGGCTACACCTTC
.,.,TRBJ1-2,TRBV7-2,CASSSQKYNYGYTF,TGTGCCAGCAGCTCACAGAAATACAACTATGGCTACACCTTC
TRBD1,.,TRBJ2-7,TRBV10-2,CASRGTGGYEQYF,TGCGCCAGCAGAGGGACAGGGGGGTACGAGCAGTACTTC
.,.,TRBJ2-4,TRBV19,CASSGDQRTKNIQYF,TGTGCCAGTAGCGGAGACCAGAGGACCAAAAACATTCAGTACTTC